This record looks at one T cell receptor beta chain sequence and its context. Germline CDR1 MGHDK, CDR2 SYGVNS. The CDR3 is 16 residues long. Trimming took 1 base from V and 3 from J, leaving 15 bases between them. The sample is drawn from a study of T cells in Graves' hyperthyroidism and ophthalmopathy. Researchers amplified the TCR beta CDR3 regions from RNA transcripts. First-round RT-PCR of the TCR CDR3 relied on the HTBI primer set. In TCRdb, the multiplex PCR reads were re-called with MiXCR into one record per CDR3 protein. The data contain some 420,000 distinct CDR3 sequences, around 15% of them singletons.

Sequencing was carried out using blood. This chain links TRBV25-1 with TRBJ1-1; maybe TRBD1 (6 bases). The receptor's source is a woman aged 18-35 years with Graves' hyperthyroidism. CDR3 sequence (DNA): TGTGCCAGCAGTGAATTGGGGGCGGTGGGGCACACTGAAGCTTTCTTT. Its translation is CASSELGAVGHTEAFF.